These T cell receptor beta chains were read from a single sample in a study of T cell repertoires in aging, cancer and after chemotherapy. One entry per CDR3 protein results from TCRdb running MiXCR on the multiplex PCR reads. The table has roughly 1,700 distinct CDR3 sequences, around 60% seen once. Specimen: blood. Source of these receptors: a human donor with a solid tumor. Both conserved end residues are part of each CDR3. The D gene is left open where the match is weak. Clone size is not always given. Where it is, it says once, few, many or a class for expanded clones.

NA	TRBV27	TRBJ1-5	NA	TGTGCCAGCAGTGGGGGTAATGGCAATCAGCCCCAGCATTTT	CASSGGNGNQPQHF
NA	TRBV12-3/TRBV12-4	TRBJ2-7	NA	TGTGCCAGCAGTTTCCAGGGAACCTACGAGCAGTACTTC	CASSFQGTYEQYF
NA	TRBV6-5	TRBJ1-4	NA	TGTGCCAGCAGCGAGGGGGGCAGAGGGGAAAAACTGTTTTTT	CASSEGGRGEKLFF
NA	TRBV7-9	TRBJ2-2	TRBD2	TGTGCCAGCAGCTTAAGCGGGGGGAACACCGGGGAGCTGTTTTTT	CASSLSGGNTGELFF
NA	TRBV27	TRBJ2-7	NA	TGTGCCACCCGGAAGAGCGGCCCCTACGAGCAGTACTTC	CATRKSGPYEQYF
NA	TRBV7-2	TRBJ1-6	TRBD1	TGTGCCAGCAGCCTGGGACAGAAAAACCTAGGATCACCCCTCCACTTT	CASSLGQKNLGSPLHF
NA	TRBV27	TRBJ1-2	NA	TGTGCCAGCAGTTCGGGGGGAAACTATGGCTACACCTTC	CASSSGGNYGYTF
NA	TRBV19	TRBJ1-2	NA	TGTGCCAGTAGTACCGGACTTGGCTACACCTTC	CASSTGLGYTF
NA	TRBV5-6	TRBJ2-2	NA	TGTGCCAGCAGCCCTCGGAGTCACCCCGGGGAGCTGTTTTTT	CASSPRSHPGELFF
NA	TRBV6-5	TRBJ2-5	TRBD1	TGTGCCAGCAGTCAGGGACAGGGTGGGAAGGAGACCCAGTACTTC	CASSQGQGGKETQYF
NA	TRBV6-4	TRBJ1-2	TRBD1	TGTGCCAGCAACCCCGGGACAGGGGGGACCAATGGCTACACCTTC	CASNPGTGGTNGYTF
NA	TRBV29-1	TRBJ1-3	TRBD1	TGCAGCGTACGGGACAGAGTTTTTGGAAACACCATATATTTT	CSVRDRVFGNTIYF
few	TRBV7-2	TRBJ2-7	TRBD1	TGTGCCAGCAGCTTAGCGGGGACAGGTAGCTACGAGCAGTACTTC	CASSLAGTGSYEQYF